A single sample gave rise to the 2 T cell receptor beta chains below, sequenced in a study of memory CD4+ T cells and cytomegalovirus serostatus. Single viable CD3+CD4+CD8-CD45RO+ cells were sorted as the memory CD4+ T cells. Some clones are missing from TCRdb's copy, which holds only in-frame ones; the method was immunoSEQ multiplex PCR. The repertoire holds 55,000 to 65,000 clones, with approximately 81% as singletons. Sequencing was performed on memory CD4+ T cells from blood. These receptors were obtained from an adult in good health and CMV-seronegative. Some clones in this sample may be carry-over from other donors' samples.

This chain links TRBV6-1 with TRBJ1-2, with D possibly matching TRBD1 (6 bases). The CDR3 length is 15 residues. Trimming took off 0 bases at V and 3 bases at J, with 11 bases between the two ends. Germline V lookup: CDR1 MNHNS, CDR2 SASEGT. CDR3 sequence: CASSEAEGGYYGYTF. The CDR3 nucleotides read TGTGCCAGCAGTGAAGCTGAAGGGGGTTACTATGGCTACACCTTC.

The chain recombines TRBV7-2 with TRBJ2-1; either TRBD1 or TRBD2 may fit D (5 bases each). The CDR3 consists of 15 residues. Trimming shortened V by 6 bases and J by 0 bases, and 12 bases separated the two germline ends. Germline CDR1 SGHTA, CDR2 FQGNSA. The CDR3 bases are TGTGCCAGCAGTTGGGACCGCACCTCCTACAATGAGCAGTTCTTC. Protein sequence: CASSWDRTSYNEQFF.